Below, 2 T cell receptor beta chains from the same sample are listed, as sequenced in a study of identical twins. MiXCR was run by TCRdb on the 5' RACE reads, yielding one entry per CDR3 protein. The table has 240,000 or so distinct CDR3 sequences, roughly 10% seen once. The sequenced sample consisted of memory T cells sorted from blood. The source is a middle-aged man in good health.

This clonotype was seen at least ten times. The gene calls are TRBV6-2 or TRBV6-3 and TRBJ1-1; no clear D. This CDR3 is built from 11 residues. Germline V gene data show CDR1 as MNHEY and CDR2 as SVGEGT. With 6 bases removed from V and 5 bases from J, the gap between germline ends came to 7 bases. CDR3 nucleotides: TGTGCCAGCAGCCAAGGGACTGAAGCTTTCTTT. As protein: CASSQGTEAFF.

In its sample, this clonotype was seen a few times. DNA for the CDR3: TGTGCCAGCAGCGCCGGGACTAGCTGGAATTACGAGCAGTACTTC. This encodes CASSAGTSWNYEQYF. The chain uses TRBV9 and TRBJ2-7; 9 nucleotides agree with TRBD2. The germline V gene encodes CDR1 SGDLS and CDR2 YYNGEE. V lost 3 bases to trimming and J lost 4 bases; unmatched junction nucleotides: 8. The CDR3 is 15 residues long.